These 15 T cell receptor beta chains came from one sample sequenced in a study of molecular identifiers for immune sequencing clone quantification. TCRdb reanalysed the PCR reads using MiXCR and keeps one entry per CDR3 protein. The sample holds just over 35,000 distinct CDR3 sequences, over 15% seen once. Material for sequencing was naive CD8+ T cells from blood, with Jurkat cell RNA spiked in. Documented subset: FACS-sorted CD8+CD4-CCR7+CD45RA+ naive T cells. The origin of the receptors is a human donor in good health. Some libraries in this study had Jurkat cell RNA spiked in.

About this clonotype: A much larger clone is a single base away; this may be a read error. This rearrangement joins TRBV7-9 to TRBJ1-1; TRBD1 is a possible D gene (5 bases). V lost 4 bases, J lost 11 bases, and 14 bases lay in between. The CDR3 extends over 12 amino acids. Looked up from germline, CDR1 is SEHNR and CDR2 is FQNEAQ (reference sequence). CDR3 bases: TGTGCCAGCAGCTCTCGACGGGGGGGTGCTTTCTTT. The encoded protein is CASSSRRGGAFF.

In this sample, this clonotype turned up a few times. V is TRBV4-3 and J is TRBJ1-2; tentative D call: TRBD1 (5 bases). Trimming pared 0 bases from V and 4 bases from J, leaving 12 bases between. The CDR3 has 15 residues. Germline CDR1 LGHNA, CDR2 YSLEER. The CDR3 nucleotides read TGCGCCAGCAGCCAAGACAGGGCTCTGGGCTATGGCTACACCTTC. Translating gives CASSQDRALGYGYTF.

This chain uses TRBV4-3 with TRBJ2-3; 7 bases line up with TRBD1. Germline CDR1 reads LGHNA; CDR2 reads YSLEER. The length of the CDR3 is 16 residues. Trimming took 0 bases from V and 4 from J; bases not matched to a gene: 7. In nucleotides, the CDR3 is TGCGCCAGCAGCCAAGATGGGACAGTCGCCCCAGATACGCAGTATTTT. Protein sequence: CASSQDGTVAPDTQYF.

This clonotype came up once. This may be a read error: a much more frequent sequence differs by one nucleotide. The chain joins TRBV20-1 to TRBJ2-7; 7 bases map to TRBD2. Germline trimming cut 0 bases from V and 7 bases from J; bases unmatched to any gene: 9. CDR3 length: 14 amino acids. CDR1 and CDR2 (germline): DFQATT, SNEGSKA (reference sequence). CDR3 protein: CSARDGLVGYEQYF. The CDR3 DNA follows: TGCAGTGCTAGAGATGGACTAGTTGGATATGAGCAGTACTTC.

This clonotype has a count of ten or more. The chain recombines TRBV7-9 with TRBJ2-1; weak D call: TRBD2 (5 bases). Germline V gene lookup returns CDR1 SEHNR and CDR2 FQNEAQ (reference sequence). CDR3 length: 13 amino acids. V was clipped by 4 bases and J by 6 bases, with 10 bases between them. CDR3 sequence reads: CASSYELVNEQFF. As DNA, the CDR3 is TGTGCCAGCAGCTACGAACTAGTCAATGAGCAGTTCTTC.

This clonotype was found many times. V and J are TRBV6-2 or TRBV6-3 and TRBJ2-1, with no clear D. The germline V and J ends were trimmed by 7 bases and 4 bases, with 11 bases remaining between them. CDR1 and CDR2 (germline): MNHEY, SVGEGT. CDR3 length equals 13 residues. CDR3 sequence (DNA): TGTGCCAGCACGAGGCAAGGATACAATGAGCAGTTCTTC. This gives the protein CASTRQGYNEQFF.

V gene TRBV9 combines with J gene TRBJ2-1; D gene ambiguous. This CDR3 spans 14 amino acids. Germline assignment: CDR1 SGDLS and CDR2 YYNGEE. V was clipped by 1 base and J by 2 bases, with 7 bases between them. The CDR3 sequence is CASSVSNTYNEQFF. Here the CDR3 DNA reads TGTGCCAGCAGCGTATCAAACACCTACAATGAGCAGTTCTTC.

This clonotype was observed many times. The V call is TRBV7-9, the J call TRBJ2-7; D call uncertain. The CDR3 extends over 12 amino acids. Germline V gene data show CDR1 as SEHNR and CDR2 as FQNEAQ (reference sequence). V was shortened by 5 bases and J by 5 bases, with 10 bases between the two germline ends. The CDR3 is CASSPAPHEQYF. The DNA of the CDR3 is TGTGCCAGCAGCCCCGCCCCCCACGAGCAGTACTTC.

On this clonotype: A much larger clone lies a single base off, so this may be a read error. It is likely a read error, because the conserved phenylalanine at the end of the CDR3 is missing. The chain is built from TRBV4-1 and TRBJ1-1; 11 nucleotides match TRBD1. V lost 6 bases, J lost 4 bases, and 1 base stayed unmatched. The CDR3 is 13 residues long. From germline, CDR1 is MGHRA and CDR2 YSYEKL. CDR3 protein: CASSGTGGTEAFL. The CDR3 region has the DNA TGCGCCAGCAGTGGGACAGGGGGCACTGAAGCTTTCCTT.

To note about this clonotype: This may come from a read error, since a much larger clone is one base off. V gene TRBV30 combines with J gene TRBJ2-3; D is perhaps TRBD1 or TRBD2 (5 bases each). Germline V gene sequence: CDR1 GTSNPN, CDR2 SVGIG (reference sequence). The CDR3 runs 13 residues. V dropped 4 bases and J dropped 4 bases, with 12 bases sitting between them. In DNA, the CDR3 is TGTGCCTGGACCTGGTGGGGGTCAGATACGCAGTATTTT. Protein product: CAWTWWGSDTQYF.

This clonotype was found many times. V usage is TRBV28 and J usage is TRBJ2-5; 11 bases are a match to TRBD2. Germline trimming cut 8 bases from V and 0 bases from J; bases unmatched to any gene: 5. The CDR3 is made up of 15 amino acids. Germline-derived CDR1 and CDR2 are MDHEN and SYDVKM. The CDR3 is CASGVAGGHQETQYF. In DNA form, the CDR3 reads TGTGCCAGCGGGGTAGCGGGAGGGCACCAAGAGACCCAGTACTTC.

This clonotype was recorded a few times. V and J are TRBV3-1 and TRBJ2-1; 15 bases map to TRBD2. Germline assignment: CDR1 LGHDT and CDR2 YNNKEL (reference sequence). With 4 bases clipped from V and 0 bases from J, the junction kept 4 bases outside the gene matches. The CDR3 spans 18 residues. This CDR3 is CASSPPGLAGGSYNEQFF. In nucleotides, the CDR3 is TGTGCCAGCAGCCCCCCGGGACTAGCGGGGGGCTCCTACAATGAGCAGTTCTTC.

Concerning this clonotype: A single base separates this from a much larger clone, so it may be a read error. Given the absence of the conserved phenylalanine or tryptophan at the CDR3 end, a read error is likely. The chain recombines TRBV20-1 with TRBJ2-1, with 7 bases identical to TRBD2. The germline V gene encodes CDR1 DFQATT and CDR2 SNEGSKA (reference sequence). V shed 6 bases and J 8 bases; nucleotides not matched to a gene: 7. This CDR3 has 12 residues. CDR3 loop: CSARLARDEQFL. DNA for the CDR3: TGCAGTGCAAGACTAGCCCGGGATGAGCAGTTCCTC.

V usage is TRBV9 and J usage is TRBJ2-7; D perhaps matches TRBD2 (6 bases). Per germline, CDR1 SGDLS and CDR2 YYNGEE. V lost 0 bases to trimming and J lost 3 bases, with 7 bases between them. CDR3 length equals 13 residues. CDR3 DNA: TGTGCCAGCAGCGTAGTCGGGGGCTACGAGCAGTACTTC. It specifies CASSVVGGYEQYF.

As to this clonotype: The conserved phenylalanine or tryptophan normally closing the CDR3 is absent here, so this likely arose from a read error. CDR3 coding DNA: TGTGCCAGCAGCTTGATAAACCCGGCGGAGCAGTTCCTC. It specifies CASSLINPAEQFL. The chain has TRBV11-2 and TRBJ2-1; no clear D gene. V dropped 3 bases and J dropped 10 bases, with 13 bases sitting between them. Germline values: CDR1 SGHAT, CDR2 FQNNGV. The CDR3 has 13 amino acids.